This TCR beta chain was obtained from a study of persistence of HIV-infected CD4 T cells. Cells were stimulated nonspecifically with anti-CD3/anti-CD28 magnetic beads. Sorting selected CD4+ T cells upregulating both CD40 ligand and CD69. Undetectable plasma HIV-1 RNA below 50 copies/mL lasted at least 4 years. This was the immunoSEQ version 4 assay in survey mode. The assay was immunoSEQ multiplex PCR, and TCRdb's table has in-frame clones only and misses some. The data show some 49,000 clones, around 89% seen once. Remarks on this clone: Its antigen is unknown.

Germline V gene data show CDR1 as SGHNT and CDR2 as YYREEE (reference sequence). The germline V and J ends were trimmed by 0 bases and 2 bases, with 13 bases remaining between them. The CDR3 has 16 residues. The sequence was obtained from an adult woman with HIV who was CMV-seropositive. The sample was CD4+ T cells sorted from PBMCs after approximately 19-hour stimulation, taken from a patient who received antiretroviral therapy. The V and J genes are TRBV5-4 and TRBJ2-3; D gene uncertain. The CDR3 DNA follows: TGTGCCAGCAGCTTGGCGACCCAAGACATCACAGATACGCAGTATTTT. This gives the protein CASSLATQDITDTQYF.